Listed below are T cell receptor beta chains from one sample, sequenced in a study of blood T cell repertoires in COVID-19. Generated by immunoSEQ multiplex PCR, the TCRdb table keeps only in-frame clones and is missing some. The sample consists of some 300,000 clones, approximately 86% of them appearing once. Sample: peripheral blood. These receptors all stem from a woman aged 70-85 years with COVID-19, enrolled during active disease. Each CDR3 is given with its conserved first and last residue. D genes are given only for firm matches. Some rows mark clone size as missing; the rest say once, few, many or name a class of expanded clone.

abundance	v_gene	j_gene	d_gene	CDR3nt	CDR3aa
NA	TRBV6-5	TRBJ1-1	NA	TGTGCCAGCAGAGGACTCTTAAACACTGAAGCTTTCTTT	CASRGLLNTEAFF
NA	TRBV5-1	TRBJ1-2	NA	TGCGCCAGCAGCTTGGATCCAGACTATGGCTACACCTTC	CASSLDPDYGYTF
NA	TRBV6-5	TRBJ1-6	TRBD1	TGTGCCAGCACCCTGACAGGGGATGTCGATTCACCCCTCCACTTT	CASTLTGDVDSPLHF
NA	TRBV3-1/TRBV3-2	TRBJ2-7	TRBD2	TGTGCCAGCAGCCTCGGGACTAGCGGGGGGCGTCTCTACGAGCAGTACTTC	CASSLGTSGGRLYEQYF
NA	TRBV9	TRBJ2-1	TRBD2	TGTGCCAGCAGCGTCTCCCTAACTAGCGGGGGAACCAATGAGCAGTTCTTC	CASSVSLTSGGTNEQFF
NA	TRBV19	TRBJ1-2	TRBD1	TGTGCCAGTAGTTCAATCGGGGACAGGGGTGCCGGTGGCTACACCTTC	CASSSIGDRGAGGYTF
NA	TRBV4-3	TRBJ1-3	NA	TGCGCCAGCAGCCAAGTGCGGGGAAACACCATATATTTT	CASSQVRGNTIYF
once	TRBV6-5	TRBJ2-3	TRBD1	TGTGCCAGCACTGGACAGGGCGGAGATACGCAGTATTTT	CASTGQGGDTQYF
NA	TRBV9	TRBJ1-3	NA	TGTGCCACCGGGAGGGACTACTCTGGAAACACCATATATTTT	CATGRDYSGNTIYF
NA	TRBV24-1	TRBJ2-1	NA	TGTGCCACCAGTGATGGCCCCCGGGGGGCGCATGAGCAGTTCTTC	CATSDGPRGAHEQFF
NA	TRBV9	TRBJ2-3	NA	TGTGCCAGCAGCCCCGGGGGAGGGCAGTATTTT	CASSPGGGQYF
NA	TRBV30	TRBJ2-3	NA	TGTGCCTGGAGTATTCTCACAGATACGCAGTATTTT	CAWSILTDTQYF
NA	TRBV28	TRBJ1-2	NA	TGTGCCAGCAGAGGAGGCAGTCTAAACTATGGCTACACCTTC	CASRGGSLNYGYTF
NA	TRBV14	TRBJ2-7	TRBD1	TGTGCCAGCAGCTTGTCTCCGGGACAGATTTTGTACGAGCAGTACTTC	CASSLSPGQILYEQYF
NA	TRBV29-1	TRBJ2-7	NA	TGCAGCGTTGAAGTTCCGGACAGCACCTACGAGCAGTACTTC	CSVEVPDSTYEQYF
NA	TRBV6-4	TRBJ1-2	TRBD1	TGTGCCAGCAGTGACTCGACTGGGACAGGGAGTGGCTACACCTTC	CASSDSTGTGSGYTF
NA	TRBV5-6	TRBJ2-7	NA	TGTGCCAGCAGCTCGCACAGGGATTTACAGTACTTC	CASSSHRDLQYF
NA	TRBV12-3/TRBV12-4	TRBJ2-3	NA	TGTGCCAGCAGACTAGAAACAGATACGCAGTATTTT	CASRLETDTQYF
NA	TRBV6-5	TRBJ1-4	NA	TGTGCCAGCAGCCTCCGACATATGGAAGAAAAACTGTTTTTT	CASSLRHMEEKLFF
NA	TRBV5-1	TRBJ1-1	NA	TGCGCCAGCAGCTTGGGTCTTCTTGGCAACACTGAAGCTTTCTTT	CASSLGLLGNTEAFF
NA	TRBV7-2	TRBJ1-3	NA	TGTGCCAGCACCCTTGTCGGGTCTGGAAACACCATATATTTT	CASTLVGSGNTIYF
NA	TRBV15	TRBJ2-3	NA	TGTGCCACCACCCGTGGGGGGGGGCGGCCAGATACGCAGTATTTT	CATTRGGGRPDTQYF
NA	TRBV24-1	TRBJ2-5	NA	TGTGCCTCCAGTCCCGGCCCAAGCGGCGAGACCCAGTACTTC	CASSPGPSGETQYF
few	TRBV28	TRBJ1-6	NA	TGTACAAGCCGGCAGGCACTTCATAATTCACCCCTCCACTTT	CTSRQALHNSPLHF
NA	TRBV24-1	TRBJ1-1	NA	TGTGCCACCAGTGCGCCAGGGGACACTGAAGCTTTCTTT	CATSAPGDTEAFF
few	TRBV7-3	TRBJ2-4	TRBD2	TGTGCCAGCAGCCCTACTGGGACTAGTACGAACATTCAGTACTTC	CASSPTGTSTNIQYF
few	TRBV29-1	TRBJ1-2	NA	TGCAGCGTTGAAGGGAACGACATCCTTTATGGCTACACCTTC	CSVEGNDILYGYTF
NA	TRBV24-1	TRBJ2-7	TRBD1	TGTGCCACCGCCAGAATGTTATGGACAGGGAAAGTCTACGAGCAGTACTTC	CATARMLWTGKVYEQYF
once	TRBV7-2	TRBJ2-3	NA	TGTGCCAGCAGCTTAGGAGTAGATACGCAGTATTTT	CASSLGVDTQYF
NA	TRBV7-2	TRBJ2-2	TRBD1	TGTGCCAGCAGCCCGAGGGCAGGGGGCTGGACCGGGGAGCTGTTTTTT	CASSPRAGGWTGELFF
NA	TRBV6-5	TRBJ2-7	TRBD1	TGTGCCAGCAGCCGAGGGACAGTAAAAGTCTACGAGCAGTACTTC	CASSRGTVKVYEQYF
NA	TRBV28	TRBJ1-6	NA	TGTGCCAGCAAACGAGGGATTATCGATTCACCCCTCCACTTT	CASKRGIIDSPLHF
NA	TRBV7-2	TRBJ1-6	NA	TGTGCCAGCAGCTTAGGCGGTACCAATTCACCCCTCCACTTT	CASSLGGTNSPLHF
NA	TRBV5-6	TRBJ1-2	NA	TGTGCCAGCAGTCCCCCTGCAGGGGGCTACACCTTC	CASSPPAGGYTF
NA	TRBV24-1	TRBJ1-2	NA	TGTGCCACCAGTGATCCCTCCGCTAGAGGGATGCATGGCTACACCTTC	CATSDPSARGMHGYTF
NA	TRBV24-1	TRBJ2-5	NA	TGTGCCACCAGTGATTTAGGAGGGTCAGGGACCCAGTACTTC	CATSDLGGSGTQYF
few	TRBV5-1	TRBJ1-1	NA	TGCGCCAGCAGCACCTTACCAGGGGACACTGAAGCTTTCTTT	CASSTLPGDTEAFF
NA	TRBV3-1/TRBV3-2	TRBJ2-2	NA	TGTGCCAGCAGCCAAGGACAGTTTACGGAGCTGTTTTTT	CASSQGQFTELFF
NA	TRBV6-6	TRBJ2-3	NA	TGTGCCAGCAGTTACGGGGGAGGCGGCACAGATACGCAGTATTTT	CASSYGGGGTDTQYF
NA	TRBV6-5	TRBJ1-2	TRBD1	TGTGCCAGCAGGGGACAGCTAGTGTATGGCTACACCTTC	CASRGQLVYGYTF
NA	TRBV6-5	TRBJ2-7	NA	TGTGCCAGCAGTTGGAGTTACGAGCAGTACTTC	CASSWSYEQYF
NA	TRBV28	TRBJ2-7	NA	TGTGCCAGCAGTTCCTCCGGGAACTACTACGAGCAGTACTTC	CASSSSGNYYEQYF
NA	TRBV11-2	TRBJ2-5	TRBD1	TGTGCCAGCAGCTTGGGACAGAAAGAGACCCAGTACTTC	CASSLGQKETQYF
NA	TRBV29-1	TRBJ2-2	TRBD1	TGCAGCGTCTCCGGGACAGGGTACGGGGAGCTGTTTTTT	CSVSGTGYGELFF
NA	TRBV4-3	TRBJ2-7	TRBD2	TGCGCCAGCAGCCAAGATAGTAATCTAGCGGGGGCCCTAGGAGGGTCCTACGAGCAGTACTTC	CASSQDSNLAGALGGSYEQYF
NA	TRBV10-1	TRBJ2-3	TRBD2	TGCGCCAGCAGTCGGACTAGTTCAGATACGCAGTATTTT	CASSRTSSDTQYF
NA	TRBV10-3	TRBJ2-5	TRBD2	TGTGCCATCAGTGAGTCGCGGGGGGGCCGCCCAGAGACCCAGTACTTC	CAISESRGGRPETQYF
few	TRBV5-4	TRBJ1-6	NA	TGTGCCAGCAGACCTTCAGGGTCCAAGAATTCACCCCTCCACTTT	CASRPSGSKNSPLHF
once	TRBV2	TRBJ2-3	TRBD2	TGTGCCAGCACGCGATGGGGGGGGATTAGCACAGATACGCAGTATTTT	CASTRWGGISTDTQYF
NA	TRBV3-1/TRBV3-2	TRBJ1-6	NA	TGTGCCAGCAGCCAAGGGGGAGGGGCTAAGGATTCACCCCTCCACTTT	CASSQGGGAKDSPLHF
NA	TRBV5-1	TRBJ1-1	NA	TGCGCCAGCAGCATACAGGGTATTGGTAGTGGGAACACTGAAGCTTTCTTT	CASSIQGIGSGNTEAFF
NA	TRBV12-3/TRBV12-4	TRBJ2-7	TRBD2	TGTGCCAGCAGGACGGCGGGGGACGAGCAGTACTTC	CASRTAGDEQYF
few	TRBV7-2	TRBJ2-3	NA	TGTGCCAGCAGCACTCGCACAGATACGCAGTATTTT	CASSTRTDTQYF
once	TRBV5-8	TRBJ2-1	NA	TGTGCCAGCAGCTTGGAGGGGGGGGCAGGTGAGCAGTTCTTC	CASSLEGGAGEQFF